This TCR beta chain was found in a study of response to subunit inactivated influenza vaccine. The study, taken as a whole, reports: The authors put forward the suggestion that each seasonal influenza vaccination may bring in only a limited number of new T cells.

TCRdb used MiXCR to reprocess the RT-PCR reads, holding one entry per CDR3 protein. The data hold around 480,000 distinct CDR3 sequences, with about 17% observed a single time. As concerns this clonotype: Its specificity is not known.

The source is a man aged 50-75 years who received an inactivated influenza vaccine. The sample here was CD4+ T cells sorted from PBMCs, taken less than 30 months after vaccination.

This CDR3 reads CASSPGGGSLYEQFF. The CDR3 nucleotides read TGTGCCAGCAGCCCGGGGGGCGGGAGCTTATATGAGCAGTTCTTC. V gene TRBV7-6 combines with J gene TRBJ2-1; D possibly corresponds to TRBD2 (7 bases). The germline V gene has CDR1 SGHVS and CDR2 FNYEAQ. This CDR3 is 15 amino acids long. V lost 5 bases, J lost 8 bases, and 19 bases lay in between.